This T cell receptor (beta chain) was profiled in a study of cytomegalovirus exposure and HLA in healthy donors. This clone was seen only once. Germline V gene sequence: CDR1 SNHLY, CDR2 FYNNEI. V was clipped by 7 bases and J by 6 bases, with 17 bases between them. The CDR3 contains 14 residues. The PCR made use of 60 Vbeta and 13 Jbeta primers. Libraries were prepared by immunoSEQ multiplex PCR; TCRdb keeps only in-frame clonotypes and omits some of them. The profile shows about 140,000 clones, around 80% of them singletons. Sequenced material: PBMCs. The V call is TRBV2, the J call TRBJ2-3; weak D call: TRBD2 (5 bases). The source of this sequence is a man between 18 and 35 years old in good health and CMV-seropositive. The CDR3 here is CASTGETLRDTQYF. The DNA for the CDR3 is TGTGCCAGCACCGGGGAGACCCTCCGGGATACGCAGTATTTT.